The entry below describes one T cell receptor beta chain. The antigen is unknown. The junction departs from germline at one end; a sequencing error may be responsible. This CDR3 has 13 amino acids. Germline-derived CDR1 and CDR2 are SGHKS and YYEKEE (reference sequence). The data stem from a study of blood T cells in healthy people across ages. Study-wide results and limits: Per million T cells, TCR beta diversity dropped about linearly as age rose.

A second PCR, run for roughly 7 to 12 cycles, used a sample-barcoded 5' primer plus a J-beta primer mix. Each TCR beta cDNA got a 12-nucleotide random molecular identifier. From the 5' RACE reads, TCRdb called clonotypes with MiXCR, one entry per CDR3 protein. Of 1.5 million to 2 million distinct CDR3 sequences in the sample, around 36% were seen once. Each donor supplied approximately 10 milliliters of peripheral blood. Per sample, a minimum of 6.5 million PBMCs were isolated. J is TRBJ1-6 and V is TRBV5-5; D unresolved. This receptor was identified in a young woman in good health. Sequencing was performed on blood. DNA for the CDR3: TGTGCCAGCAGCTTGGCGCTTTCTTCACCCCCCCACTTT. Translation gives CASSLALSSPPHF.